Detailed here is one T cell receptor (beta chain). This sample stems from a study of shared clonotypes between healthy human individuals. Sorted-subset replicate PCR reactions were performed with approximately 200 ng DNA, corresponding to tens of thousands of T cell genomes. TCRdb keeps only in-frame clones here, not all; method: immunoSEQ multiplex PCR. The sample carries roughly 1,500,000 clones, approximately 98.5% recorded once. The germline V gene encodes CDR1 SEHNR and CDR2 FQNEAQ (reference sequence). Deletions cut 4 bases from V and 1 base from J, with 18 bases between. The CDR3 extends over 17 amino acids.

V usage is TRBV7-9 and J usage is TRBJ2-3; possible D gene TRBD1, 7 bases. This TCR derives from a man aged 25 to 40 in good health. The sample was naive CD4+ T cells sorted from blood. Subset in this sample: CD45RA+ positively selected. The CDR3 DNA reads TGTGCCAGCAGCTGGGCGACAGGGCAGCGGGGCACAGATACGCAGTATTTT. It encodes CASSWATGQRGTDTQYF.